These 5 T cell receptor beta chains share one sample of origin, sequenced in a study of vaccination and CD4 T cells after COVID-19. Indicated treatment: roughly 10-day PBMC culture with coronavirus spike peptide pools or control peptides (ViraFEST assay). Their cognate antigens are unknown. At the Johns Hopkins FTIC core, DNA taken from cultured CD4+ T cells was sequenced by way of the Oncomine TCR Beta short-read assay. MiXCR, run by TCRdb on the PCR reads, gives a single entry per CDR3 protein. This sample has some 16,000 distinct CDR3 sequences; roughly 80% occur once, and the top ten carry around a tenth. Material: CD4+ T cells from blood, cultured in vitro, obtained after SARS-CoV-2 vaccination. These receptors all come from a human donor who received a COVID-19 vaccine.

In DNA form, the CDR3 reads TGTGCCAGCATATCTCTTAACTCATATAACTATGGCTACACCTTC. Its protein product is CASISLNSYNYGYTF. This sequence joins TRBV6-1 and TRBJ1-2; D is ambiguous. Per germline, CDR1 MNHNS and CDR2 SASEGT. V gave up 7 bases and J gave up 1 base, with 16 bases separating them. This CDR3 region has 15 residues.

The rearrangement uses TRBV20-1 and TRBJ2-1; 10 bases map to TRBD1. Germline assignment: CDR1 DFQATT and CDR2 SNEGSKA (reference sequence). The CDR3 is made up of 15 amino acids. The junction had 2 bases not matched to a gene; V was cut back by 0 bases and J by 3 bases. DNA of the CDR3: TGCAGTGCTAGAGATAGGGACAGGGGCTACAATGAGCAGTTCTTC. Translation gives CSARDRDRGYNEQFF.

The sample holds one count of this clonotype. V usage is TRBV6-1 and J usage is TRBJ1-2; no reliable D call. The V gene's germline CDR1 is MNHNS and CDR2 SASEGT. The CDR3 consists of 13 residues. The V and J ends lost 2 bases and 7 bases respectively, with 11 bases between them. The CDR3 protein is CASSESNRAGYTF. The CDR3 bases are TGTGCCAGCAGTGAATCAAACCGGGCTGGCTACACCTTC.

This clonotype has more than one count but fewer than ten. This chain connects TRBV7-9 to TRBJ1-1; D possibly corresponds to TRBD1 (5 bases). The CDR3 is 14 residues long. The germline CDR1 and CDR2 sequences are SEHNR and FQNEAQ (reference sequence). V dropped 1 base and J dropped 5 bases, with 11 bases sitting between them. CDR3 loop: CASSLGGGRTEAFF. For the CDR3, the DNA is TGTGCCAGCAGCTTAGGGGGGGGAAGGACTGAAGCTTTCTTT. Full variable domain (remainder filled in from reference TRBV7-9 and TRBJ1-1): DTGVSQNPRHKITKRGQNVTFRCDPISEHNRLYWYRQTLGQGPEFLTYFQNEAQLEKSRLLSDRFSAERPKGSFSTLEIQRTEQGDSAMYLCASSLGGGRTEAFFGQGTRLTVV.

This chain uses TRBV2 with TRBJ2-2; no clear D. This CDR3 contains 14 residues. The germline V gene encodes CDR1 SNHLY and CDR2 FYNNEI. V was clipped by 3 bases and J by 0 bases, with 5 bases between them. The DNA of the CDR3 is TGTGCCAGCAGTGAGATGGCGAACACCGGGGAGCTGTTTTTT. Residues: CASSEMANTGELFF.